The sequence of this TCR beta chain was determined in a study of shared clonotypes between healthy human individuals. Original processing notes: As immunoSEQ supplied junction-only sequences (without quality scores), filtering differed. Here immunoSEQ multiplex PCR was the method, and the copy in TCRdb shows in-frame clones only, minus some. The V and J calls and the clone size are those of that table, but D and trimming were determined from the DNA. Among about 2.3 million clones, less than 95% were seen once, and the ten largest hold approximately 0.4%. The CDR3 runs to 15 residues. Trimming pared 4 bases from V and 3 bases from J, leaving 16 bases between. Germline loops: CDR1 SGDLS, CDR2 YYNGEE.

The chain carries TRBV9 and TRBJ2-5; D is possibly TRBD1 or TRBD2 (5 bases each). This sequence was found in a man aged 18 to 29 in good health. Some clones in this sample may be carry-over from other donors' samples. Sequencing used naive CD4+ T cells from PBMCs. Subset here: CD45RA+ positively selected. The CDR3 DNA follows: TGTGCCAGCAGCACAGGAGGAAGGGTTGAAGAGACCCAGTACTTC. Translation gives CASSTGGRVEETQYF.